The subject of this entry is one TCR beta chain. This specimen comes from a study of OX40 agonist ivuxolimab in advanced cancers. Data came from immunoSEQ multiplex PCR; TCRdb stores just in-frame clones and leaves some out. This table has about 30,000 clones, 82% appearing once. The CDR3 spans 15 residues. V lost 1 base and J 5 bases, leaving 12 bases between the germline ends. CDR1 MGHRA and CDR2 YSYEKL come from the germline V gene. The sequencing used CD4+ or CD8+ T cells sorted from blood, collected in a trial of the OX40 agonist ivuxolimab. The rearrangement joins TRBV4-1 to TRBJ1-5; D call uncertain. This clonotype originated in an adult with an advanced solid tumor such as melanoma, head and neck, liver or kidney cancer. This chain's CDR3 is CASSQGGGGDQPQHF. In nucleotides, the CDR3 is TGCGCCAGCAGCCAAGGAGGTGGTGGTGATCAGCCCCAGCATTTT.